What follows describes a single T cell receptor (beta chain). CDR3 length: 14 amino acids. Deletions cut 3 bases from V and 5 bases from J, with 12 bases between. TCRdb called the 5' RACE reads again in MiXCR, with one record for every CDR3 protein. The profile shows 560,000 or so distinct CDR3 sequences, roughly a sixth of them singletons. The sample belongs to a study of T-cell memory formation after mild COVID-19. J is TRBJ2-3 and V is TRBV12-3 or TRBV12-4; possible D gene TRBD2, 7 bases. The TCR sequence derives from an adult woman who had mild COVID-19 (a few samples of this study predate the infection). Cell type and time point are not known. The sequenced material came from PBMCs or a T cell subset sorted from them (not recorded which). For the CDR3, the DNA is TGTGCCAGCAGTTTGGGGGGGGCCCGAGATACGCAGTATTTT. It translates to CASSLGGARDTQYF.